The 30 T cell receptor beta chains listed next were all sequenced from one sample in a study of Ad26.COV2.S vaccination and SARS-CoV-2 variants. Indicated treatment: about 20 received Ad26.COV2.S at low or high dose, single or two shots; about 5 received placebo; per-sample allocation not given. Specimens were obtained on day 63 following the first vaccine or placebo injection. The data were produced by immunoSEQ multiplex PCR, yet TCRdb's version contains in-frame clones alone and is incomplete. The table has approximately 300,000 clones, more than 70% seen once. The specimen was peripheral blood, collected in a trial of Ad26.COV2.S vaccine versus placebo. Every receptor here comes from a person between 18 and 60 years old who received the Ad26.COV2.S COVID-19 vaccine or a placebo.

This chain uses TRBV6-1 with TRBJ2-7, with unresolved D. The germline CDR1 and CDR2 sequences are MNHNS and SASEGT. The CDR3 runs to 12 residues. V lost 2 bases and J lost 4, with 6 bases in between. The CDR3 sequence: CASSEPPYEQYF. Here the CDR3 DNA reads TGTGCCAGCAGTGAACCTCCTTACGAGCAGTACTTC.

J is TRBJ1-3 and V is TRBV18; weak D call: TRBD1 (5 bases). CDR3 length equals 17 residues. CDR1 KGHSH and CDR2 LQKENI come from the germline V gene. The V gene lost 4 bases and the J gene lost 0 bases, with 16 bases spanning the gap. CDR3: CASSLIDSPNSGNTIYF. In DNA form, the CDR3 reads TGTGCCAGCTCACTGATAGACAGCCCCAACTCTGGAAACACCATATATTTT.

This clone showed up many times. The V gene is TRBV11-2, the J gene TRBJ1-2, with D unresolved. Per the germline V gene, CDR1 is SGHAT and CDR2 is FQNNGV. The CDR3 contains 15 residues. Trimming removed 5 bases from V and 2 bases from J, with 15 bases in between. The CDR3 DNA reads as TGTGCCAGCAGCCAATCCCGGAGGGTCAACTATGGCTACACCTTC. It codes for CASSQSRRVNYGYTF.

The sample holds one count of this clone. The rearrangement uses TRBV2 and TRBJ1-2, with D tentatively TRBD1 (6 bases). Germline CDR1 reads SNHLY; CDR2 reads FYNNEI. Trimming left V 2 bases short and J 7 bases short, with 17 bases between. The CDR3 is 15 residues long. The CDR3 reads CASSERLRGWGGYTF. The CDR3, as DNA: TGTGCCAGCAGTGAACGGCTCAGGGGATGGGGTGGCTACACCTTC.

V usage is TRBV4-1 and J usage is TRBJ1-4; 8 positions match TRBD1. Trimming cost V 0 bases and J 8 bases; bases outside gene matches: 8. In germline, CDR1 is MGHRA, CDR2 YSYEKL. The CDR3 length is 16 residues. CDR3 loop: CASSQDGRTGFEKLFF. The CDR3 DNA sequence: TGCGCCAGCAGCCAAGATGGCAGGACAGGGTTCGAAAAACTGTTTTTT.

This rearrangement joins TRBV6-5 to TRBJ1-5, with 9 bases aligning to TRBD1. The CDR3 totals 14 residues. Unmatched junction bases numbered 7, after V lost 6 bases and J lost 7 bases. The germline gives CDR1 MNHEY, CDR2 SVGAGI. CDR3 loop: CASSRQGGDQPQHF. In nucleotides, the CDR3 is TGTGCCAGCAGCCGACAGGGGGGAGACCAGCCCCAGCATTTT.

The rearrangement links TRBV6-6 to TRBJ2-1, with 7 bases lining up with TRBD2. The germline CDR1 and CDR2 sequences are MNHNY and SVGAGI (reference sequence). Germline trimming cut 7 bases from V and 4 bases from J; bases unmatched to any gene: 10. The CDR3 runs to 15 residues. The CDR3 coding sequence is TGTGCCAGCATCCCTTACCGGGGGGTTTACAATGAGCAGTTCTTC. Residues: CASIPYRGVYNEQFF.

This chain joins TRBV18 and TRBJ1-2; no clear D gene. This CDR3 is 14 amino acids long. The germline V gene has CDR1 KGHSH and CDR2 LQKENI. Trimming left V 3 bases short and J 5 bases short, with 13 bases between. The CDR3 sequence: CASSPADLQYGYTF. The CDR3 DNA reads TGTGCCAGCTCACCTGCGGACCTACAATATGGCTACACCTTC.

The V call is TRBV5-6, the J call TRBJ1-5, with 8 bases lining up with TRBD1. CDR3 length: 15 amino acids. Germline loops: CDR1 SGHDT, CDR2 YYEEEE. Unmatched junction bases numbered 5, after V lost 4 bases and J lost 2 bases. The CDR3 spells CASSRRTGRNQPQHF. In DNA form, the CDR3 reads TGTGCCAGCAGCCGCCGGACAGGGCGCAATCAGCCCCAGCATTTT.

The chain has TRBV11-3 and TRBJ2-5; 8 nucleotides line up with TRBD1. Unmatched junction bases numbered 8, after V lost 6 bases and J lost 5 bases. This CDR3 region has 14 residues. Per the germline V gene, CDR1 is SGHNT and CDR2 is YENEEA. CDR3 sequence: CASSVDRGKETQYF. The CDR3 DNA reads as TGTGCCAGCAGTGTTGACAGGGGTAAGGAGACCCAGTACTTC. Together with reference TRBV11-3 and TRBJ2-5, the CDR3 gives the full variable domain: EAGVVQSPRYKIIEKKQPVAFWCNPISGHNTLYWYLQNLGQGPELLIRYENEEAVDDSQLPKDRFSAERLKGVDSTLKIQPAELGDSAVYLCASSVDRGKETQYFGPGTRLLVL.

Written as DNA, the CDR3 is TGTGCCAGTAGTCGGACAGGGATGACGGAAGAGCAGTACTTC. Its protein product is CASSRTGMTEEQYF. The chain links TRBV19 to TRBJ2-7; 8 bases line up with TRBD1. J gave up 7 bases and V 5 bases, and 10 bases lay outside the gene matches. CDR3 length: 14 residues. The germline V gene encodes CDR1 LNHDA and CDR2 SQIVND (reference sequence).

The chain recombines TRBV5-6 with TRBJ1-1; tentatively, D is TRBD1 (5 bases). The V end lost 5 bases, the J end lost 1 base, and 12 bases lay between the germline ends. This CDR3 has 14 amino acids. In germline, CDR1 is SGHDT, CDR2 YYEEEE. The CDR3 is CASRRGIGNTEAFF. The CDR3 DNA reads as TGTGCCAGCAGAAGGGGTATCGGGAACACTGAAGCTTTCTTT.

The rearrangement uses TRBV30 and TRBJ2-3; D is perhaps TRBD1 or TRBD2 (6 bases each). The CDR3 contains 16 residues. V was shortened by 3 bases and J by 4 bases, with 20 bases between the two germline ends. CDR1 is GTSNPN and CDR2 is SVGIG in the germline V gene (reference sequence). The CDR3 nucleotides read TGTGCCTGGAGATGGGGGGACATCCTACCATCAGATACGCAGTATTTT. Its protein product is CAWRWGDILPSDTQYF.

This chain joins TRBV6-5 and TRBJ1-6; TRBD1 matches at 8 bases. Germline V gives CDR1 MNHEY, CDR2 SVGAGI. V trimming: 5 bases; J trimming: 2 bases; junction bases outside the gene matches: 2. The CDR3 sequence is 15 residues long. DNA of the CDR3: TGTGCCAGCAGTCCGGACAGGGCCTATAATTCACCCCTCCACTTT. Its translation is CASSPDRAYNSPLHF.

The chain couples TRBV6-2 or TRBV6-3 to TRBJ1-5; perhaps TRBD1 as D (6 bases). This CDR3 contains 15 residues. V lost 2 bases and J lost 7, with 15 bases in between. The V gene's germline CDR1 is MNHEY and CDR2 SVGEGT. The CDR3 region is CASSYRGSGGQPQHF. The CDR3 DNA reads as TGTGCCAGCAGTTACAGGGGGTCAGGTGGACAGCCCCAGCATTTT.

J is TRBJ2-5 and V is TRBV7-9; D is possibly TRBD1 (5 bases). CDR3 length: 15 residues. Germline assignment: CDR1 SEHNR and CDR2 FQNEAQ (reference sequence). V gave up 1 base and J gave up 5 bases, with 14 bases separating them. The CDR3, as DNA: TGTGCCAGCAGCTTAGGACGTCAGGGTTGGGAGACCCAGTACTTC. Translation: CASSLGRQGWETQYF. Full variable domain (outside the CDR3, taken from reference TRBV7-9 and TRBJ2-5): DTGVSQNPRHKITKRGQNVTFRCDPISEHNRLYWYRQTLGQGPEFLTYFQNEAQLEKSRLLSDRFSAERPKGSFSTLEIQRTEQGDSAMYLCASSLGRQGWETQYFGPGTRLLVL.

CDR3 nucleotide sequence: TGTGCCAGCAGTGATCAGGGACAGGGGATCTATGGCTACACCTTC. As protein: CASSDQGQGIYGYTF. The chain has TRBV2 and TRBJ1-2, with 10 positions matching TRBD1. Per germline, CDR1 SNHLY and CDR2 FYNNEI. V lost 3 bases to trimming and J lost 4 bases; unmatched junction nucleotides: 5. CDR3 size: 15 residues.

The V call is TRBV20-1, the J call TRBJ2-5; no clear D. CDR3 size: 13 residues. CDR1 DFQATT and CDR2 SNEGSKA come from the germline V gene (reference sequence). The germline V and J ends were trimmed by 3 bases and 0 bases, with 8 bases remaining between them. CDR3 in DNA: TGCAGTGCTAGTCTAGGGAACCAAGAGACCCAGTACTTC. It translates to CSASLGNQETQYF.

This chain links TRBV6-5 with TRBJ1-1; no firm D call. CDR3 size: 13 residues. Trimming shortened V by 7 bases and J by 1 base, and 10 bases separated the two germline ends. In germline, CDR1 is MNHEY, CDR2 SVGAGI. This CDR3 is CASKNPQNTEAFF. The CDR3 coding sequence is TGTGCCAGCAAGAATCCTCAGAACACTGAAGCTTTCTTT.

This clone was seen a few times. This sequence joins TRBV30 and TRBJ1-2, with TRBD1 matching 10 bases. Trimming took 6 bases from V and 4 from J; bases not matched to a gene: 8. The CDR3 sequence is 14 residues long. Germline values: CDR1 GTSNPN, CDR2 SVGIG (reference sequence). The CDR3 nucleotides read TGTGCCTGCCAGACCGGACAGGGGGGCTATGGCTACACCTTC. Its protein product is CACQTGQGGYGYTF.

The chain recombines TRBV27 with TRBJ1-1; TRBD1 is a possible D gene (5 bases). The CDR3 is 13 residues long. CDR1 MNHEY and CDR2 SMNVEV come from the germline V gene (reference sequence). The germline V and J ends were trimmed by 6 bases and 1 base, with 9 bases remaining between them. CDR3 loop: CASRTDRNTEAFF. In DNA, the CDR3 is TGTGCCAGCAGGACCGACAGGAACACTGAAGCTTTCTTT.

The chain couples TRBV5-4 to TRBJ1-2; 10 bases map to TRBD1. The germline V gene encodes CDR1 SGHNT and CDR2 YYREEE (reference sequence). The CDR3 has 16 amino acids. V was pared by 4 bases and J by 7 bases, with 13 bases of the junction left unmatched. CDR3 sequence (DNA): TGTGCCAGCAGCCTCGGACGAGACAGGGGGCTTCGTGGCTACACCTTC. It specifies CASSLGRDRGLRGYTF. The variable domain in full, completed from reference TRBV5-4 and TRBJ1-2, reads ETGVTQSPTHLIKTRGQQVTLRCSSQSGHNTVSWYQQALGQGPQFIFQYYREEENGRGNFPPRFSGLQFPNYSSELNVNALELDDSALYLCASSLGRDRGLRGYTFGSGTRLTVV.

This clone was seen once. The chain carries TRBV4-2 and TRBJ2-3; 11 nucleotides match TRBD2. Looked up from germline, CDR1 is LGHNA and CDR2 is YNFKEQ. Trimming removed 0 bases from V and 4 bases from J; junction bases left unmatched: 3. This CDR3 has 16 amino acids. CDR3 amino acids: CASSQDFSGGADTQYF. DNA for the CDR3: TGTGCCAGCAGCCAAGACTTTAGCGGGGGGGCAGATACGCAGTATTTT.

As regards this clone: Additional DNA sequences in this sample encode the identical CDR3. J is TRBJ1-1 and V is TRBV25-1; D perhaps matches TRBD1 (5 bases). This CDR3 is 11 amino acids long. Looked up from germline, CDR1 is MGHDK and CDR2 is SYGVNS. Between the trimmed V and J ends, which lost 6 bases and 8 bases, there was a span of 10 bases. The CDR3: CASSLYREAFF. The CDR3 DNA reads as TGTGCCAGCAGCCTCTACAGGGAAGCTTTCTTT. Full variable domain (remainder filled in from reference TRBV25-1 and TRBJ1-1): EADIYQTPRYLVIGTGKKITLECSQTMGHDKMYWYQQDPGMELHLIHYSYGVNSTEKGDLSSESTVSRIRTEHFPLTLESARPSHTSQYLCASSLYREAFFGQGTRLTVV.

The DNA of the CDR3 is TGTGCCAGCGGCGACAGGGCGAAAAAGGACGAGCAGTACTTC. Protein product: CASGDRAKKDEQYF. The rearrangement uses TRBV7-9 and TRBJ2-7; 7 nucleotides agree with TRBD1. J was trimmed by 5 bases and V by 8 bases; bases with no gene match: 12. Germline-derived CDR1 and CDR2 are SEHNR and FQNEAQ (reference sequence). This CDR3 spans 14 amino acids. The variable domain in full, completed from reference TRBV7-9 and TRBJ2-7, reads DTGVSQNPRHKITKRGQNVTFRCDPISEHNRLYWYRQTLGQGPEFLTYFQNEAQLEKSRLLSDRFSAERPKGSFSTLEIQRTEQGDSAMYLCASGDRAKKDEQYFGPGTRLTVT.

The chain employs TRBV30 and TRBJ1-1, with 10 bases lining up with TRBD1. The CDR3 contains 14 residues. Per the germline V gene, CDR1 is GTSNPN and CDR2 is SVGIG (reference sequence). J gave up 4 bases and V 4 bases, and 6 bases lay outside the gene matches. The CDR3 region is CAWNGQGGLTEAFF. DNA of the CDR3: TGTGCCTGGAACGGACAGGGGGGTCTCACTGAAGCTTTCTTT. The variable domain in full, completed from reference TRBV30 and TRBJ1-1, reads SQTIHQWPATLVQPVGSPLSLECTVEGTSNPNLYWYRQAAGRGLQLLFYSVGIGQISSEVPQNLSASRPQDRQFILSSKKLLLSDSGFYLCAWNGQGGLTEAFFGQGTRLTVV.

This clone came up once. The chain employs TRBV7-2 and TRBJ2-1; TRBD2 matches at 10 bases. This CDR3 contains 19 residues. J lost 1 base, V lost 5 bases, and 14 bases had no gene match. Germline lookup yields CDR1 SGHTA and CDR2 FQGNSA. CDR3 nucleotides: TGTGCCAGCAGCATACAAGGTCCTAGCGGGGGCCCGTCCTACAATGAGCAGTTCTTC. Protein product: CASSIQGPSGGPSYNEQFF. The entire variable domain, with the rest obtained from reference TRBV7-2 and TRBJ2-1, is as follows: GAGVSQSPSNKVTEKGKDVELRCDPISGHTALYWYRQSLGQGLEFLIYFQGNSAPDKSGLPSDRFSAERTGGSVSTLTIQRTQQEDSAVYLCASSIQGPSGGPSYNEQFFGPGTRLTVL.

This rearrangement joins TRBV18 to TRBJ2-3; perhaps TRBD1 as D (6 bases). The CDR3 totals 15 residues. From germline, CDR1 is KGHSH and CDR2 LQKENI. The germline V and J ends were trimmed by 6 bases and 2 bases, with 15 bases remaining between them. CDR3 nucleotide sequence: TGTGCCAGCTCCCCCGGACAGCTATCCACAGATACGCAGTATTTT. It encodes CASSPGQLSTDTQYF.

The chain's CDR3 is CASSRTGADTEAFF. CDR3 DNA sequence: TGTGCCAGCAGCCGGACAGGGGCGGACACTGAAGCTTTCTTT. The chain joins TRBV7-2 to TRBJ1-1; 9 bases fit TRBD1. J gave up 3 bases and V 5 bases, and 4 bases lay outside the gene matches. The CDR3 has 14 residues. Germline V gives CDR1 SGHTA, CDR2 FQGNSA.

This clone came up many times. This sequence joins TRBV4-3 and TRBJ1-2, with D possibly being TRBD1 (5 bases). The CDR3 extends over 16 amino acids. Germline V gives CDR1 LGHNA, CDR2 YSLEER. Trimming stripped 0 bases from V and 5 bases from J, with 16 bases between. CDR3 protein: CASSQEGSGIIYGYTF. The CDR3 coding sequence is TGCGCCAGCAGCCAAGAAGGGTCAGGGATCATATATGGCTACACCTTC.